The text below deals with one TCR beta chain. The target of this receptor is not known. Per-nucleotide qualities are absent, and no much larger clonotype sits a single base away. This sample was taken from a study of glioma-infiltrating T cells (dated by TCRdb to 2016 to 2017). Looking at the study overall: Sequencing of TCR alpha- and beta-chain repertoires was performed on glioma tissue, on non-neoplastic brain tissue, and on matched peripheral blood mononuclear cells. Each tissue-infiltrating repertoire was compared with the same patient's peripheral blood repertoire to measure divergence between tissue and blood T-cell populations. Three low-grade glioma patients, fewer than 10 primary glioblastoma patients and three non-glioma patients contributing non-neoplastic brain tissue were included in the paired cohort.

The iRepertoire nested amplicon-rescue multiplex PCR (arm-PCR) platform was used to amplify TCR alpha and beta CDR3 regions from RNA. One-step reverse transcription and amplification used roughly 100-400 ng of tissue mRNA or PBMC total RNA as input. After bead purification, a secondary multiplex PCR added Illumina adapters, and libraries were gel-purified between 200 and 400 bp. The libraries contained internal 6-nucleotide barcodes that were used for demultiplexing. Libraries were sequenced on an Illumina MiSeq with 2x220 or 2x250 nucleotide paired-end reads. The paper's data handling went like this. Paired reads were merged using FLASH 1.2.11 and were aligned to the GRCh37 human genome using BWA-MEM, after which TRA and TRB reads were extracted. For V and J assignment, an IMGT-derived reference of cassette sequences and CDR3 motifs that included pseudogenes was used. Reads were translated in three frames, and productive CDR3s were defined by a C…FGXG motif without stop codons. Clonotypes were defined as unique combinations of V-J cassette pair and CDR3 amino acid sequence. Filtering of reads was based on Hamming distance, with the threshold set by the sequence error rate of each sample in mapped regions. The raw public reads went through TCRdb reprocessing: fastp at Q25, MiXCR clone calling, in-frame beta chains kept. Rows are unified per CDR3 protein, each entry keeping the most common DNA and genes. The V and J calls follow TCRdb's processing rather than the paper's. The sample has around 100,000 distinct CDR3 sequences on record, around 29% of them singletons. The ten largest account for 44% of the sample.

Measured from the cysteine to the phenylalanine, the CDR3 is 14 residues long. Kept here is only the CDR3 DNA, which spans 42 bases and is read in frame from base 1. A distance of 11 bases separates the germline ends of V and J, which lose 1 base and 5 bases respectively. In the germline V gene, CDR1 corresponds to SGHTA and CDR2 to FQGTGA. The full study reports these points: Very few CDR3 sequences were found to be shared between tissue and blood, and this scarcity was attributed to high CDR3 diversity and limited sampling. Group comparisons rested on small numbers: three non-neoplastic, three low-grade glioma and roughly 8 glioblastoma patients. VJ-independent divergence between tissue and blood was below expectation in non-neoplastic patients but above expectation in all gliomas, especially low-grade gliomas.

Recombination linked TRBV7-3 to TRBJ2-5, with a weak D call of TRBD1 (6 bases match). This clonotype was sampled from a human donor with low-grade glioma or glioblastoma, undergoing nonglioma brain surgery, or in good health (not recorded which). The sequenced material came from glioma tissue, nonneoplastic brain tissue, or PBMCs (not recorded which). The DNA sequence reads TGTGCCAGCAGCTTAAGCGGGCAGGGGGAGACCCAGTACTTC. It translates as CASSLSGQGETQYF.